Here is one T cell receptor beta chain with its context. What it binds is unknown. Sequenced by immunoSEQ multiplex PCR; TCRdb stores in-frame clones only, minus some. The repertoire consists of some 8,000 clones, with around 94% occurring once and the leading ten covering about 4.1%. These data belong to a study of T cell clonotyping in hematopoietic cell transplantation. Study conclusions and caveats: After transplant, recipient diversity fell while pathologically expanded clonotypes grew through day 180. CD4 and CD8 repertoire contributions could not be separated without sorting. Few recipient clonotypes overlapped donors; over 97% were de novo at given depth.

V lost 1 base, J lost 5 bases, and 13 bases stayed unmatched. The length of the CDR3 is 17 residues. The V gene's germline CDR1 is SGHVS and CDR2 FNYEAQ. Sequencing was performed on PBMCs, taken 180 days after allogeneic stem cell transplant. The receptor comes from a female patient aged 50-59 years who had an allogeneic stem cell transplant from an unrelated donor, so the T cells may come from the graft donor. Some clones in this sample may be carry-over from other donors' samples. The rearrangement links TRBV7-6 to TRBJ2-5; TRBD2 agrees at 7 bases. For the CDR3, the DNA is TGTGCCAGCAGCTTAGGGATTCAGGGACCCGGGAGGGAGACCCAGTACTTC. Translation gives CASSLGIQGPGRETQYF.